These T cell receptor beta chains were read from a single sample in a study of blood T cell repertoires in COVID-19. Profiled with immunoSEQ multiplex PCR; TCRdb holds only in-frame clones, not every one. The table includes about 280,000 clones, around 88% detected once. Sequenced sample: PBMCs or T cells enriched from blood (not recorded which). The receptors shown here come from a woman aged 40 to 50 who had recovered from COVID-19. Both conserved end residues are part of each CDR3. The D gene is left open where the match is weak. Clone size is not always given. Where it is, it says once, few, many or a class for expanded clones.

>.|TRBD2|TRBV28|TRBJ2-1
CASSLAGMGGLAGPGAYNEQFF
TGTGCCAGCAGTTTGGCGGGGATGGGCGGACTAGCGGGGCCGGGGGCCTACAATGAGCAGTTCTTC
>.|TRBD2|TRBV11-2|TRBJ2-7
CASSLAGGGYEQYF
TGTGCCAGCAGCCTCGCGGGAGGCGGCTACGAGCAGTACTTC
>once|.|TRBV30|TRBJ2-7
CAWTSKEGDRYEQYF
TGTGCCTGGACCAGCAAGGAAGGGGATCGTTACGAGCAGTACTTC
>.|TRBD2|TRBV7-2|TRBJ2-7
CASTISSGGSYEQYF
TGTGCCAGCACCATCTCTAGCGGGGGGAGCTACGAGCAGTACTTC
>once|.|TRBV5-5|TRBJ1-2
CASSLAAQAGPAYGYTF
TGTGCCAGCAGCTTGGCGGCCCAGGCAGGCCCGGCCTATGGCTACACCTTC
>.|.|TRBV12-3/TRBV12-4|TRBJ2-1
CASSFSNEQFF
TGTGCCAGCAGTTTTTCGAATGAGCAGTTCTTC
>.|.|TRBV19|TRBJ1-5
CASSIDEAGGRQPQHF
TGTGCCAGTAGTATAGATGAGGCGGGGGGCCGACAGCCCCAGCATTTT
>.|.|TRBV3-1/TRBV3-2|TRBJ2-3
CASSRGTGTDTQYF
TGTGCCAGCAGCCGCGGGACAGGCACAGATACGCAGTATTTT
>.|TRBD2|TRBV9|TRBJ2-7
CASSGFWTSGYSYEQYF
TGTGCCAGCAGCGGTTTTTGGACTAGCGGATATTCCTACGAGCAGTACTTC
>.|TRBD2|TRBV7-2|TRBJ2-2
CASTPGGAYTGELFF
TGTGCCAGCACCCCGGGGGGGGCTTACACCGGGGAGCTGTTTTTT
>.|.|TRBV2|TRBJ2-7
CASMLAPAYEQYF
TGTGCCAGCATGCTAGCTCCAGCCTACGAGCAGTACTTC
>.|.|TRBV7-2|TRBJ2-7
CASSLDGGDSLSSYEQYF
TGTGCCAGCAGCTTAGACGGAGGGGACTCCCTAAGCTCCTACGAGCAGTACTTC
>.|TRBD1|TRBV7-9|TRBJ2-7
CASSTGQGGYEQYF
TGTGCCAGCAGCACAGGACAGGGGGGCTACGAGCAGTACTTC
>.|.|TRBV28|TRBJ2-7
CASSLIPLSEQYF
TGTGCCAGCAGTTTAATCCCACTGAGCGAGCAGTACTTC
>.|TRBD2|TRBV19|TRBJ2-1
CASSIAGGPFDEQFF
TGTGCCAGTAGTATAGCGGGAGGGCCCTTCGATGAGCAGTTCTTC
>.|.|TRBV15|TRBJ2-3
CATSRDGGADTQYF
TGTGCCACCAGCAGAGATGGAGGGGCAGATACGCAGTATTTT
>.|.|TRBV6-2/TRBV6-3|TRBJ2-3
CASSYIGDSTDTQYF
TGTGCCAGCAGTTACATAGGGGATAGCACAGATACGCAGTATTTT